The rows below give T cell receptor beta chains drawn from one sample of a study of long-term antiretroviral therapy in people with HIV. Assay used: immunoSEQ multiplex PCR; TCRdb lists only in-frame clones, some missing. The sample contains 25,000 to 35,000 clones, 95% to 96% of which appear only once. The sequencing used unsorted PBMCs, collected 6.6 years after starting antiretroviral therapy. Receptors were obtained from a young man with HIV. Both conserved end residues are part of each CDR3. A D gene is named only where the DNA matches it firmly. Not every row has a clone size; where given, it reads once, few, many or a size class.

>TRBV4-2|NA|TRBJ1-2|NA
CASSQDTGTAFTANYGYTF
TGTGCCAGCAGCCAAGATACAGGGACTGCCTTCACAGCTAACTATGGCTACACCTTC
>TRBV27|NA|TRBJ2-1|TRBD2
CASSSTSGRGGNYNEQFF
TGTGCCAGCAGTTCCACTAGCGGGAGGGGGGGAAATTACAATGAGCAGTTCTTC
>TRBV19|NA|TRBJ2-7|TRBD2
CASSMGGGYEQYF
TGTGCCAGTAGTATGGGGGGGGGATACGAGCAGTACTTC
>TRBV18|NA|TRBJ1-5|NA
CASSPSRSNQPQHF
TGTGCCAGCTCACCGTCTCGAAGCAATCAGCCCCAGCATTTT
>TRBV4-3|NA|TRBJ2-6|TRBD1
CASSPGQGTGANVLTF
TGCGCCAGCAGCCCGGGACAGGGAACTGGGGCCAACGTCCTGACTTTC
>TRBV15|NA|TRBJ1-2|NA
CATSRGGGYTF
TGTGCCACCAGCAGAGGTGGGGGCTACACCTTC
>TRBV6-1|NA|TRBJ2-3|TRBD1
CASSDSGRGDTQYF
TGTGCCAGCAGTGATTCGGGCAGGGGGGATACGCAGTATTTT
>TRBV7-9|NA|TRBJ2-7|TRBD1
CASSFRDRPYEQYF
TGTGCCAGCAGCTTCCGGGACAGGCCCTACGAGCAGTACTTC
>TRBV5-5|NA|TRBJ2-7|NA
CASSLGWDGGGAAYEQYF
TGTGCCAGCAGCTTGGGTTGGGACGGAGGAGGAGCGGCCTACGAGCAGTACTTC
>TRBV7-2|NA|TRBJ1-1|TRBD1
CASSLRRQGARNTEAFF
TGTGCCAGCAGCCTCCGGAGACAGGGAGCACGGAACACTGAAGCTTTCTTT
>TRBV7-9|NA|TRBJ1-2|NA
CASRGLGSYGYTF
TGTGCCAGCAGGGGACTTGGGTCCTATGGCTACACCTTC
>TRBV27|NA|TRBJ2-1|NA
CASSGSWNYYNEQFF
TGTGCCAGCAGTGGTTCCTGGAACTACTACAATGAGCAGTTCTTC
>TRBV25-1|NA|TRBJ1-5|TRBD1
CASSEGTGYPQHF
TGTGCCAGCAGTGAGGGGACAGGGTACCCCCAGCATTTT
>TRBV5-6|NA|TRBJ2-2|NA
CASSYAGELFF
TGTGCCAGCAGTTATGCCGGGGAGCTGTTTTTT
>TRBV2|few|TRBJ2-7|TRBD2
CASTGLAGAYEQYF
TGTGCCAGCACGGGACTAGCGGGCGCATACGAGCAGTACTTC
>TRBV29-1|NA|TRBJ1-1|NA
CSTYTGIRTEAFF
TGCAGTACCTATACAGGGATAAGGACTGAAGCTTTCTTT
>TRBV19|NA|TRBJ1-5|NA
CASSIVGGGGEPQHF
TGTGCCAGTAGTATAGTAGGTGGAGGGGGGGAGCCCCAGCATTTT
>TRBV11-2|once|TRBJ2-3|NA
CASTGIGGPDRYTDTQYF
TGTGCCAGCACGGGGATTGGGGGTCCGGACCGATACACAGATACGCAGTATTTT
>TRBV28|NA|TRBJ1-2|NA
CASNIYGGDYYGYTF
TGTGCCAGCAACATTTACGGGGGGGATTACTATGGCTACACCTTC
>TRBV18|NA|TRBJ1-6|NA
CASSAGEDSPLHF
TGTGCCAGCTCAGCAGGGGAGGATTCACCCCTCCACTTT
>TRBV2|NA|TRBJ1-6|NA
CASNGGGNSPLHF
TGTGCCAGCAATGGGGGTGGGAATTCACCCCTCCACTTT
>TRBV5-4|NA|TRBJ2-7|NA
CASSLDDYEQYF
TGTGCCAGCAGCTTGGACGACTACGAGCAGTACTTC
>TRBV10-1|NA|TRBJ2-4|TRBD2
CASPTRASGRGGGGDIQYF
TGCGCCAGTCCGACCCGGGCTAGCGGGAGAGGTGGCGGGGGGGACATTCAGTACTTC
>TRBV5-1|NA|TRBJ1-2|TRBD1
CASSLTGQGAPLYGYTF
TGCGCCAGCAGCTTGACGGGACAGGGGGCGCCCCTCTATGGCTACACCTTC
>TRBV15|NA|TRBJ2-2|NA
CATSRDKNRPGELFF
TGTGCCACCAGCAGAGATAAAAACCGGCCCGGGGAGCTGTTTTTT
>TRBV4-3|NA|TRBJ2-1|TRBD2
CASSPSGGHYNEQFF
TGCGCCAGCAGCCCTAGCGGGGGACATTACAATGAGCAGTTCTTC
>TRBV2|NA|TRBJ2-1|NA
CASSDLRGANNEQFF
TGTGCCAGCAGTGATCTGCGGGGCGCGAACAATGAGCAGTTCTTC
>TRBV29-1|NA|TRBJ2-1|TRBD1
CSVSGGRGNEQFF
TGCAGCGTCTCAGGGGGAAGGGGGAATGAGCAGTTCTTC
>TRBV13|NA|TRBJ1-1|NA
CASSLEGHREAFF
TGTGCCAGCAGCTTAGAGGGGCATCGAGAAGCTTTCTTT
>TRBV4-2|few|TRBJ1-4|NA
CASSRRLTTNEKLFF
TGTGCCAGCAGCCGGCGTCTGACAACTAATGAAAAACTGTTTTTT
>TRBV10-3|NA|TRBJ1-1|TRBD1
CAISETGDTEAFF
TGTGCCATCAGTGAGACAGGGGACACTGAAGCTTTCTTT
>TRBV7-9|NA|TRBJ1-2|TRBD1
CASSFGQGGFYGYTF
TGTGCCAGCAGCTTCGGACAGGGGGGATTCTATGGCTACACCTTC
>TRBV19|NA|TRBJ1-5|NA
CASNPQAGLGQPQHF
TGTGCCAGTAATCCCCAGGCAGGGTTAGGACAGCCCCAGCATTTT
>TRBV7-9|NA|TRBJ1-2|NA
CASSLRTPSGYTF
TGTGCCAGCAGCTTACGAACCCCCTCTGGCTACACCTTC
>TRBV28|NA|TRBJ2-5|NA
CASSSFQETQYF
TGTGCCAGCAGTTCCTTTCAAGAGACCCAGTACTTC
>TRBV6-6|NA|TRBJ2-2|NA
CASSTLTGELFF
TGTGCCAGCAGCACACTCACCGGGGAGCTGTTTTTT
>TRBV5-1|NA|TRBJ2-7|NA
CASSLEAGKIDEQYF
TGCGCCAGCAGCTTGGAGGCCGGGAAAATTGACGAGCAGTACTTC
>TRBV2|NA|TRBJ2-3|TRBD2
CASTPLAGDRDTQYF
TGTGCCAGCACCCCGTTAGCGGGAGACCGAGATACGCAGTATTTT
>TRBV19|NA|TRBJ1-2|NA
CASSGRYGYTF
TGTGCCAGTAGTGGCCGCTATGGCTACACCTTC
>TRBV30|NA|TRBJ1-5|NA
CAWSPGAANGQPQHF
TGTGCCTGGAGCCCGGGGGCTGCTAACGGACAGCCCCAGCATTTT
>TRBV2|NA|TRBJ1-1|NA
CASLETGPSSTEAFF
TGTGCCAGCCTTGAAACAGGCCCATCTTCCACTGAAGCTTTCTTT
>TRBV7-6|NA|TRBJ2-1|NA
CASSLEARVDSYNEQFF
TGTGCCAGCAGCTTAGAGGCCAGGGTGGACTCTTACAATGAGCAGTTCTTC
>TRBV13|NA|TRBJ2-7|TRBD1
CASSSGTGGDEQYF
TGTGCCAGCAGTTCCGGGACAGGGGGTGACGAGCAGTACTTC
>TRBV7-6|NA|TRBJ2-1|NA
CASSFGPGRGNEQFF
TGTGCCAGCAGTTTCGGTCCAGGGAGAGGAAATGAGCAGTTCTTC
>TRBV6-6|NA|TRBJ1-2|NA
CASSEGMVSYTF
TGTGCCAGCAGCGAGGGAATGGTTAGCTACACCTTC
>TRBV7-2|NA|TRBJ2-7|TRBD2
CASSFRTSAVEQYF
TGTGCCAGCAGTTTCCGGACTAGCGCCGTTGAGCAGTACTTC
>TRBV7-8|NA|TRBJ1-4|NA
CASSLASGTTNEKLFF
TGTGCCAGCAGCTTAGCCTCGGGGACAACTAATGAAAAACTGTTTTTT
>TRBV6-1|few|TRBJ1-1|TRBD1
CASSEVGTGDTEAFF
TGTGCCAGCAGTGAGGTCGGGACAGGGGACACTGAAGCTTTCTTT
>TRBV9|NA|TRBJ2-1|NA
CASSVWPSEQFF
TGTGCCAGCAGCGTATGGCCTTCTGAGCAGTTCTTC
>TRBV7-9|NA|TRBJ1-1|NA
CASSLMNTEAFF
TGTGCCAGCAGCTTAATGAACACTGAAGCTTTCTTT
>TRBV5-6|NA|TRBJ2-3|NA
CASSLVAMEQYF
TGTGCCAGCAGCTTGGTTGCTATGGAGCAGTATTTT
>TRBV7-9|NA|TRBJ2-7|TRBD2
CASSLTWGLANYEQYF
TGTGCCAGCAGCTTAACCTGGGGACTAGCGAATTACGAGCAGTACTTC